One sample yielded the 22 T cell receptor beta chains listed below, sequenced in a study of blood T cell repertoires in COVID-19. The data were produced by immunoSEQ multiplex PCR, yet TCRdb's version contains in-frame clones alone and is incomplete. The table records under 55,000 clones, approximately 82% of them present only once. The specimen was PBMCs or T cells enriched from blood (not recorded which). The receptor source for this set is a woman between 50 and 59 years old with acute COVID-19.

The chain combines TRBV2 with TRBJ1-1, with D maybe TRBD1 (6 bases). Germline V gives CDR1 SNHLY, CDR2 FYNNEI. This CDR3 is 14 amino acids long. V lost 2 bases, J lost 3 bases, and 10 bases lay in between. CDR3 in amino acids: CASSERAGDTEAFF. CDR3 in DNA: TGTGCCAGCAGTGAACGTGCAGGGGACACTGAAGCTTTCTTT.

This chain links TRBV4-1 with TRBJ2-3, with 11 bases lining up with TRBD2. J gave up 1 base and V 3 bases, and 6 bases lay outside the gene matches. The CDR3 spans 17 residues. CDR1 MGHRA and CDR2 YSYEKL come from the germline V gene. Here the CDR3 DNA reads TGCGCCAGCAGCCACTCTCGACTAGCGGGGCGCACAGATACGCAGTATTTT. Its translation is CASSHSRLAGRTDTQYF.

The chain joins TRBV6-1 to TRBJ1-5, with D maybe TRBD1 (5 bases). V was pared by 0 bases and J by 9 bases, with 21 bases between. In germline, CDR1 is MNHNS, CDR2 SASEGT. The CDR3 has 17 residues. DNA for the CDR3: TGTGCCAGCAGTGAAGCGGGGCGGGGCTCGACCCCGCGGCCCCAGCATTTT. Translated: CASSEAGRGSTPRPQHF.

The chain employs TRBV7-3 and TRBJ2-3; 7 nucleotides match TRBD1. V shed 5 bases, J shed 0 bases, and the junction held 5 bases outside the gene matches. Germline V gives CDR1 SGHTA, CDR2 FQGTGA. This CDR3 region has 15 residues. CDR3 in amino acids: CASSPTGFSTDTQYF. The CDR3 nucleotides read TGTGCCAGCAGCCCGACAGGGTTTAGCACAGATACGCAGTATTTT.

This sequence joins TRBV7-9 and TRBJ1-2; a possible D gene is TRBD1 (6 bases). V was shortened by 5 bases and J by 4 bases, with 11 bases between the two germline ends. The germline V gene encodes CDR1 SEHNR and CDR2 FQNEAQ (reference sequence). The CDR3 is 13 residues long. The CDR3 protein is CASSPGQRYGYTF. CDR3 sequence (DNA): TGTGCCAGCAGCCCTGGACAGCGCTATGGCTACACCTTC. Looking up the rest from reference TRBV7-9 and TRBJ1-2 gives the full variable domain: DTGVSQNPRHKITKRGQNVTFRCDPISEHNRLYWYRQTLGQGPEFLTYFQNEAQLEKSRLLSDRFSAERPKGSFSTLEIQRTEQGDSAMYLCASSPGQRYGYTFGSGTRLTVV.

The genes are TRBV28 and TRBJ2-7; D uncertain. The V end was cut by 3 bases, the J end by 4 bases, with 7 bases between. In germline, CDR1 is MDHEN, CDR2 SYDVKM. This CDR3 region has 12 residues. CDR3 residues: CASSLLAYEQYF. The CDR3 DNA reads TGTGCCAGCAGTTTGCTCGCGTACGAGCAGTACTTC.

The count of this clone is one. The CDR3: CASSQSPSRGFFYNEQFF. The CDR3 DNA reads as TGTGCCAGCAGCCAATCCCCTTCTCGGGGGTTCTTCTACAATGAGCAGTTCTTC. This chain connects TRBV3-1 (or the pseudogene TRBV3-2) to TRBJ2-1; D is possibly TRBD2 (6 bases). This CDR3 region has 18 residues. V was trimmed by 2 bases and J by 3 bases, leaving 20 bases between them. Germline CDR1 LGHDT, CDR2 YNNKEL (reference sequence).

The CDR3 DNA reads as TGTTCCTCTGAGCCCTGGGGGGACCCTCTGAGCAATGAGCAGTTCTTC. It codes for CSSEPWGDPLSNEQFF. The chain couples TRBV25-1 to TRBJ2-1; D perhaps matches TRBD2 (6 bases). Per the germline V gene, CDR1 is MGHDK and CDR2 is SYGVNS. This CDR3 spans 16 amino acids.

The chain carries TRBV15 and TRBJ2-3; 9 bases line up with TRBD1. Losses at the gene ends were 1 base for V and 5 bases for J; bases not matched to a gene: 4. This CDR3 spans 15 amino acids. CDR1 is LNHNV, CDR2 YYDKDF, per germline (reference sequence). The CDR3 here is CATSRGDRAEDTQYF. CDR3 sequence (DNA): TGTGCCACCAGCAGAGGGGACAGGGCAGAAGATACGCAGTATTTT.

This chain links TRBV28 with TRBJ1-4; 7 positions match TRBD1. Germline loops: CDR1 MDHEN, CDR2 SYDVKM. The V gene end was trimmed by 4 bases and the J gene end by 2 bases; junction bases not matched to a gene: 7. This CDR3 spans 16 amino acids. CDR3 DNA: TGTGCCAGCAGTTCCTATGACAGGGCGACTAATGAAAAACTGTTTTTT. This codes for CASSSYDRATNEKLFF.

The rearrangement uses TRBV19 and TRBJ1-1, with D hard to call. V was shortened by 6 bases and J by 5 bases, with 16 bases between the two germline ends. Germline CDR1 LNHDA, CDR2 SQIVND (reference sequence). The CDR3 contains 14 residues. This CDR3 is CASSPTLGRTEAFF. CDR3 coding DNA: TGTGCCAGTAGCCCAACACTCGGGAGGACTGAAGCTTTCTTT.

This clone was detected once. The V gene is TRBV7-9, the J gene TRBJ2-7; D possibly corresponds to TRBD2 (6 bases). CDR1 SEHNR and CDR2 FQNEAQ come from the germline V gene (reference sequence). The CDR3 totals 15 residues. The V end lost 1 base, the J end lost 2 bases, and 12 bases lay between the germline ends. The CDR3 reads CASSLGRGKTYEQYF. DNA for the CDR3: TGTGCCAGCAGCTTAGGGAGGGGCAAGACCTACGAGCAGTACTTC.

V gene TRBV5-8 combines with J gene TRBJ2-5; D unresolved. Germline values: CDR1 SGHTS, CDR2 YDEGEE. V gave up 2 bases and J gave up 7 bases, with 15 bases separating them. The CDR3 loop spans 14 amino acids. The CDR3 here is CASSFVLPGVTQYF. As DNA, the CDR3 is TGTGCCAGCAGCTTTGTCCTTCCCGGTGTGACCCAGTACTTC.

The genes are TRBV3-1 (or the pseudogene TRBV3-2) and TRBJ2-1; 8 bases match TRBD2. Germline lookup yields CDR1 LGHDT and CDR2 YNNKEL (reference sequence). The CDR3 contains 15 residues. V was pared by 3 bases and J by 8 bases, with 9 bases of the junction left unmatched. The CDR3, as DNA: TGTGCCAGCAGCCATCTGAGCGACGGGGGGGATGAGCAGTTCTTC. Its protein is CASSHLSDGGDEQFF.

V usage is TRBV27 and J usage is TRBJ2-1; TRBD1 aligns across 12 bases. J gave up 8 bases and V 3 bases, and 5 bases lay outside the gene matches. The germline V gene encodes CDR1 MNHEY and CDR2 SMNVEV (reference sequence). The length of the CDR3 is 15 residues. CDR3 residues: CASSFGTGGFYEQFF. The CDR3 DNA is TGTGCCAGCAGTTTTGGGACAGGGGGCTTCTATGAGCAGTTCTTC.

CDR3 loop: CASSLDRLAGGHNEQFF. CDR3 nucleotide sequence: TGTGCCAGCAGCTTAGATCGACTAGCGGGGGGTCACAATGAGCAGTTCTTC. The rearrangement links TRBV11-3 to TRBJ2-1; 13 nucleotides align to TRBD2. J lost 5 bases, V lost 0 bases, and 4 bases had no gene match. Germline values: CDR1 SGHNT, CDR2 YENEEA. CDR3 length: 17 residues. The full variable domain, rest sourced from reference TRBV11-3 and TRBJ2-1, is EAGVVQSPRYKIIEKKQPVAFWCNPISGHNTLYWYLQNLGQGPELLIRYENEEAVDDSQLPKDRFSAERLKGVDSTLKIQPAELGDSAVYLCASSLDRLAGGHNEQFFGPGTRLTVL.

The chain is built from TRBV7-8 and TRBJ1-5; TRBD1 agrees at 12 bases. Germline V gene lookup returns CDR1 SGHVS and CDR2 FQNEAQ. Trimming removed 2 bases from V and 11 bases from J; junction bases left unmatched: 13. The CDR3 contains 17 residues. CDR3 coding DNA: TGTGCCAGCAGCTTAAGAGGAAAGGGACAGGGGGCGACAGCCCAGCATTTT. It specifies CASSLRGKGQGATAQHF.

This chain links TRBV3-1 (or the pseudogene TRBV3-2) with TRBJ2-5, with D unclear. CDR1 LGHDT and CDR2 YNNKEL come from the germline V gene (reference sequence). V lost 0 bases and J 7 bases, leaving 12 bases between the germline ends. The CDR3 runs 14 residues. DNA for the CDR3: TGTGCCAGCAGCCAAGATGCTCGTTCGGGGACCCAGTACTTC. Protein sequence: CASSQDARSGTQYF.

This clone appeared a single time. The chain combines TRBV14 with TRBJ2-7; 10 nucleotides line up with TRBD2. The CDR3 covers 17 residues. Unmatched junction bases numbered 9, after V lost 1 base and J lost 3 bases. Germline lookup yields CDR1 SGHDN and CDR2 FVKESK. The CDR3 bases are TGTGCCAGCAGCCAAGCCACCCCCGGGACTAGCGTCTACGAGCAGTACTTC. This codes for CASSQATPGTSVYEQYF.

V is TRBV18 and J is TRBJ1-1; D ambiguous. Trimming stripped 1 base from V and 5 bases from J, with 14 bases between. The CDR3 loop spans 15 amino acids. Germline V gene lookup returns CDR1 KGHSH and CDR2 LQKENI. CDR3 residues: CASSPQYSRDTEAFF. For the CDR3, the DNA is TGTGCCAGCTCACCACAGTATTCTCGGGATACTGAAGCTTTCTTT.

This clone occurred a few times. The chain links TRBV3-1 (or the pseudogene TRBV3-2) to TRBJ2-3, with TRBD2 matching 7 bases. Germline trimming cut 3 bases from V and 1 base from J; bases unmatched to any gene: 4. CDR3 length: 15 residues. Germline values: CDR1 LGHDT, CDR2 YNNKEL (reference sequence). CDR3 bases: TGTGCCAGCAGCCATGGAGCGGGGCGCACAGATACGCAGTATTTT. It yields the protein CASSHGAGRTDTQYF.

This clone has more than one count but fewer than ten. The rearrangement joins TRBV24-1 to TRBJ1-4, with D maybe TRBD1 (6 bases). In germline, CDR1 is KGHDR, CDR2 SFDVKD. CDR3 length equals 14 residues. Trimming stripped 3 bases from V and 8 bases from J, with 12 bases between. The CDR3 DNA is TGTGCCACCAGTGATGCCGGGACATCCGAAAAACTGTTTTTT. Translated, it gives CATSDAGTSEKLFF.